This passage covers 32 T cell receptor beta chains from one sample sequenced in a study of CD8+ T cells in alopecia areata. Reverse transcription of extracted RNA yielded cDNA, which provided the sequencing template. Data came from immunoSEQ multiplex PCR; TCRdb stores just in-frame clones and leaves some out. In the table there are roughly 230,000 clones, around two fifths of which are singletons. Treatment denoted: oral pan-JAK inhibitor, 5-10 mg twice daily. This specimen consisted of CD4+ T cells sorted from blood, obtained at approximately week 36, from a patient treated with tofacitinib. Source of these receptors: a human donor with alopecia areata.

This clone was detected only a few times. The J gene is TRBJ1-2, the V gene TRBV30, with a possible D match to TRBD1 (6 bases). Germline CDR1 reads GTSNPN; CDR2 reads SVGIG (reference sequence). Trimming cost V 1 base and J 1 base, with 7 bases left between them. This CDR3 is 13 amino acids long. The CDR3 protein is CAWSGQDNYGYTF. DNA of the CDR3: TGTGCCTGGAGTGGACAGGATAACTATGGCTACACCTTC. The full variable domain, completed using reference TRBV30 and TRBJ1-2, is SQTIHQWPATLVQPVGSPLSLECTVEGTSNPNLYWYRQAAGRGLQLLFYSVGIGQISSEVPQNLSASRPQDRQFILSSKKLLLSDSGFYLCAWSGQDNYGYTFGSGTRLTVV.

The rearrangement links TRBV29-1 to TRBJ2-1; 10 bases match TRBD1. CDR1 is SQVTM and CDR2 is ANQGSEA in the germline V gene. The CDR3 covers 13 residues. The J segment lost 7 bases and the V segment lost 3 bases, leaving 3 bases of the junction unmatched. CDR3 residues: CSVEGQGRNEQFF. The CDR3 nucleotides read TGCAGCGTTGAGGGACAGGGGCGGAATGAGCAGTTCTTC.

The chain employs TRBV7-9 and TRBJ2-1, with 10 positions matching TRBD1. In germline, CDR1 is SEHNR, CDR2 FQNEAQ (reference sequence). Germline trimming cut 1 base from V and 7 bases from J; bases unmatched to any gene: 4. The CDR3 runs to 15 residues. CDR3 sequence: CASSLEGTGANEQFF. The DNA of the CDR3 is TGTGCCAGCAGCTTAGAAGGGACAGGGGCAAATGAGCAGTTCTTC.

This sequence joins TRBV11-2 and TRBJ2-5; D perhaps matches TRBD1 (7 bases). The CDR3 totals 15 residues. Germline lookup yields CDR1 SGHAT and CDR2 FQNNGV. V lost 4 bases to trimming and J lost 5 bases, with 17 bases between them. Here the CDR3 reads CASSYQPGGMETQYF. DNA for the CDR3: TGTGCCAGCAGCTACCAACCAGGGGGGATGGAGACCCAGTACTTC.

The gene calls are TRBV9 and TRBJ2-4; tentatively, D is TRBD1 (6 bases). CDR1 SGDLS and CDR2 YYNGEE come from the germline V gene. This CDR3 has 15 amino acids. Between the trimmed V and J ends, which lost 4 bases and 6 bases, there was a span of 17 bases. The CDR3 sequence: CASSPPNRVGNIQYF. CDR3 in DNA: TGTGCCAGCAGCCCCCCCAACAGGGTGGGAAACATTCAGTACTTC.

The chain recombines TRBV28 with TRBJ2-4; 11 positions match TRBD2. CDR1 and CDR2 from the germline V gene are MDHEN and SYDVKM. The CDR3 is made up of 18 amino acids. The trim removed 4 bases at V and 3 bases at J, leaving 11 bases unmatched. As DNA, the CDR3 is TGTGCCAGCAGTTCCCCTCCACTAGCGGGAGTAGGCAAAAACATTCAGTACTTC. Its translation is CASSSPPLAGVGKNIQYF.

This clone occurred a few times. The V and J genes are TRBV5-1 and TRBJ2-1, with D unresolved. With 0 bases removed from V and 9 bases from J, the gap between germline ends came to 22 bases. Germline assignment: CDR1 SGHRS and CDR2 YFSETQ. The CDR3 covers 17 residues. The CDR3 here is CASSLDFIGSPPIEQFF. The CDR3, as DNA: TGCGCCAGCAGCTTGGATTTTATCGGTTCTCCCCCCATTGAGCAGTTCTTC.

This clone was found a few times. The genes are TRBV7-9 and TRBJ2-3; 8 bases agree with TRBD1. CDR3 size: 16 residues. V dropped 8 bases and J dropped 1; count of bases not matched to a gene: 11. Germline CDR1 is SEHNR and CDR2 is FQNEAQ (reference sequence). CDR3 region: CASGNLVGQGTDTQYF. CDR3 nucleotides: TGTGCCAGCGGGAACCTGGTGGGACAGGGCACAGATACGCAGTATTTT.

V usage is TRBV15 and J usage is TRBJ2-7, with unresolved D. The CDR3 runs to 13 residues. Germline CDR1 reads LNHNV; CDR2 reads YYDKDF (reference sequence). The V gene lost 0 bases and the J gene lost 4 bases, with 7 bases spanning the gap. CDR3 region: CATSREMTYEQYF. The CDR3 bases are TGTGCCACCAGCAGAGAAATGACATACGAGCAGTACTTC. Complete variable domain (other parts from reference TRBV15 and TRBJ2-7): DAMVIQNPRYQVTQFGKPVTLSCSQTLNHNVMYWYQQKSSQAPKLLFHYYDKDFNNEADTPDNFQSRRPNTSFCFLDIRSPGLGDTAMYLCATSREMTYEQYFGPGTRLTVT.

This clone was counted between two and nine times. The V call is TRBV5-4, the J call TRBJ1-2; D is unclear. The ends were cut back, 0 bases at V and 7 bases at J, with 22 bases in the middle. CDR1 is SGHNT and CDR2 is YYREEE in the germline V gene (reference sequence). The CDR3 runs 17 residues. The CDR3 sequence: CASSLGGSDSNKRGYTF. As DNA, the CDR3 is TGTGCCAGCAGCTTGGGCGGTTCGGACTCGAATAAACGTGGCTACACCTTC.

The chain combines TRBV30 with TRBJ2-6; D is unresolved. Trimming removed 5 bases from V and 0 bases from J, with 5 bases in between. The CDR3 is 13 residues long. Germline CDR1 and CDR2: GTSNPN and SVGIG (reference sequence). As DNA, the CDR3 is TGTGCCTGGTACCCCTCTGGGGCCAACGTCCTGACTTTC. Translating it yields CAWYPSGANVLTF. Drawing the rest from reference TRBV30 and TRBJ2-6, the complete variable domain is SQTIHQWPATLVQPVGSPLSLECTVEGTSNPNLYWYRQAAGRGLQLLFYSVGIGQISSEVPQNLSASRPQDRQFILSSKKLLLSDSGFYLCAWYPSGANVLTFGAGSRLTVL.

This chain connects TRBV5-1 to TRBJ2-5; 7 bases are shared with TRBD1. CDR3 length: 15 residues. J lost 2 bases, V lost 4 bases, and 8 bases had no gene match. CDR1 SGHRS and CDR2 YFSETQ come from the germline V gene. CDR3 nucleotide sequence: TGCGCCAGCAGCCGCAACGGGGACAGACAAGAGACCCAGTACTTC. It codes for CASSRNGDRQETQYF.

This clone came up a few times. J is TRBJ2-1 and V is TRBV5-4, with 7 bases matching TRBD1. V lost 2 bases and J lost 5; bases outside the gene matches: 1. The CDR3 has 13 residues. Germline CDR1 SGHNT, CDR2 YYREEE (reference sequence). CDR3 region: CASSFGQDNEQFF. The CDR3 bases are TGTGCCAGCAGCTTCGGACAGGACAATGAGCAGTTCTTC.

A few counts support this clone. V gene TRBV4-1 combines with J gene TRBJ2-3; D unclear. This CDR3 spans 12 amino acids. In germline, CDR1 is MGHRA, CDR2 YSYEKL. The V and J ends lost 1 base and 5 bases respectively, with 4 bases between them. The CDR3 protein is CASSQVGDTQYF. Here the CDR3 DNA reads TGCGCCAGCAGCCAAGTTGGAGATACGCAGTATTTT.

The V gene is TRBV30, the J gene TRBJ1-2; D is undetermined. The ends were cut back, 2 bases at V and 5 bases at J, with 9 bases in the middle. This CDR3 is built from 12 residues. Germline CDR1 and CDR2: GTSNPN and SVGIG (reference sequence). CDR3 loop: CAWSTGSYGYTF. CDR3 nucleotide sequence: TGTGCCTGGAGTACCGGGAGTTATGGCTACACCTTC.

The chain couples TRBV5-1 to TRBJ2-7, with no clear D. The CDR3 loop spans 15 amino acids. Germline V CDR1 and CDR2: SGHRS, YFSETQ. V was shortened by 1 base and J by 4 bases, with 15 bases between the two germline ends. CDR3 in DNA: TGCGCCAGCAGCTTGAGCACCTCACTGACGTACGAGCAGTACTTC. Protein: CASSLSTSLTYEQYF.

This clone was detected once. For the CDR3, the DNA is TGTGCCAGCAGTTTCGGGGGCGGGCGGAACAATGAGCAGTTCTTC. Its translation: CASSFGGGRNNEQFF. V is TRBV28 and J is TRBJ2-1; tentatively, D is TRBD1 or TRBD2 (6 bases each). Trimming shortened V by 3 bases and J by 5 bases, and 14 bases separated the two germline ends. Germline V lookup: CDR1 MDHEN, CDR2 SYDVKM. This CDR3 contains 15 residues.

The V gene is TRBV5-1, the J gene TRBJ2-6; TRBD2 agrees at 9 bases. The CDR3 is 18 amino acids. Germline CDR1 and CDR2: SGHRS and YFSETQ. With 0 bases clipped from V and 0 bases from J, the junction kept 4 bases outside the gene matches. In nucleotides, the CDR3 is TGCGCCAGCAGCTTGGTGACTAGCGGAGCCTCTGGGGCCAACGTCCTGACTTTC. Protein product: CASSLVTSGASGANVLTF. Variable domain in full (rest from reference TRBV5-1 and TRBJ2-6): KAGVTQTPRYLIKTRGQQVTLSCSPISGHRSVSWYQQTPGQGLQFLFEYFSETQRNKGNFPGRFSGRQFSNSRSEMNVSTLELGDSALYLCASSLVTSGASGANVLTFGAGSRLTVL.

This chain uses TRBV30 with TRBJ1-1; D unclear. Germline lookup yields CDR1 GTSNPN and CDR2 SVGIG (reference sequence). Trimming removed 4 bases at V and 3 bases at J, with 15 bases between. The CDR3 covers 14 residues. CDR3 loop: CAWTIGGRYTEAFF. The DNA for the CDR3 is TGTGCCTGGACCATTGGAGGGCGCTACACTGAAGCTTTCTTT.

This chain joins TRBV6-5 and TRBJ2-7; 14 bases are a match to TRBD2. The germline gives CDR1 MNHEY, CDR2 SVGAGI. The CDR3 is 15 residues long. J was trimmed by 6 bases and V by 6 bases; bases with no gene match: 7. Here the CDR3 reads CASSGTSGRFSEQYF. CDR3 nucleotides: TGTGCCAGCAGCGGGACTAGCGGGAGATTCTCCGAGCAGTACTTC.

The chain carries TRBV6-5 and TRBJ1-2; D is undetermined. This CDR3 comprises 12 residues. With 4 bases removed from V and 4 bases from J, the gap between germline ends came to 7 bases. The V gene's germline CDR1 is MNHEY and CDR2 SVGAGI. The chain's CDR3 is CASSSMGYGYTF. In nucleotides, the CDR3 is TGTGCCAGCAGTTCAATGGGCTATGGCTACACCTTC.

This clone was counted between two and nine times. The chain carries TRBV2 and TRBJ1-1; maybe TRBD1 (6 bases). The CDR3 sequence is 13 residues long. Germline V lookup: CDR1 SNHLY, CDR2 FYNNEI. Trimming took 7 bases from V and 1 from J, leaving 10 bases between them. The CDR3 spells CASTLQGNTEAFF. CDR3 coding DNA: TGTGCCAGCACACTACAGGGGAACACTGAAGCTTTCTTT.

This clone was seen more than once but under ten times. The J gene is TRBJ2-1, the V gene TRBV29-1; 12 bases align to TRBD2. Germline V lookup: CDR1 SQVTM, CDR2 ANQGSEA. V lost 7 bases, J lost 1 base, and 11 bases stayed unmatched. The CDR3 is 17 amino acids. The CDR3 reads CSGARLAGGPSYNEQFF. CDR3 sequence (DNA): TGCAGCGGGGCGCGGCTAGCGGGAGGGCCTTCCTACAATGAGCAGTTCTTC.

The chain carries TRBV29-1 and TRBJ2-4, with 12 nucleotides matching TRBD1. The V gene end was trimmed by 6 bases and the J gene end by 3 bases; junction bases not matched to a gene: 6. From germline, CDR1 is SQVTM and CDR2 ANQGSEA. The CDR3 covers 15 residues. The CDR3 protein is CSVTGTGGGKNIQYF. The CDR3 bases are TGCAGCGTCACCGGGACAGGGGGCGGCAAAAACATTCAGTACTTC.

This clone was seen repeatedly, ten times or more. This chain joins TRBV4-2 and TRBJ2-7; no firm D call. The CDR3 contains 16 residues. V was cut by 2 bases and J by 0 bases, with 14 bases left in between. Germline lookup yields CDR1 LGHNA and CDR2 YNFKEQ. The CDR3 protein is CASSQPSRSSSYEQYF. The CDR3 DNA reads TGTGCCAGCAGCCAACCGTCGCGCAGCAGCTCCTACGAGCAGTACTTC.

CDR3 nucleotide sequence: TGTGCCAGCAGCACGGCCCCCTTAGGCATTCAGTACTTC. Its translation: CASSTAPLGIQYF. The chain has TRBV7-3 and TRBJ2-4, with D unresolved. The CDR3 sequence is 13 residues long. Germline loops: CDR1 SGHTA, CDR2 FQGTGA. Trimming left V 5 bases short and J 9 bases short, with 14 bases between.

The chain is built from TRBV4-1 and TRBJ2-2, with D tentatively TRBD2 (6 bases). The germline V and J ends were trimmed by 3 bases and 5 bases, with 13 bases remaining between them. The CDR3 runs to 15 residues. The V gene's germline CDR1 is MGHRA and CDR2 YSYEKL. CDR3 DNA sequence: TGCGCCAGCAGCCAGGAGGGAGTGGCGACCGGGGAGCTGTTTTTT. It codes for CASSQEGVATGELFF.

The chain uses TRBV4-1 and TRBJ1-5; D gene unclear. The CDR3 loop spans 16 amino acids. In germline, CDR1 is MGHRA, CDR2 YSYEKL. The V end lost 3 bases, the J end lost 6 bases, and 18 bases lay between the germline ends. The chain's CDR3 is CASSQTALVLGQPQHF. For the CDR3, the DNA is TGCGCCAGCAGCCAGACCGCACTGGTCTTGGGTCAGCCCCAGCATTTT.

This clone was counted between two and nine times. Other nucleotide sequences in the sample specify the same CDR3. J is TRBJ2-5 and V is TRBV20-1; D is perhaps TRBD1 (5 bases). V lost 7 bases and J lost 2, with 8 bases in between. CDR1 and CDR2 (germline): DFQATT, SNEGSKA (reference sequence). CDR3 length: 11 amino acids. CDR3 residues: CSGQFQETQYF. CDR3 DNA sequence: TGCAGTGGACAGTTTCAAGAGACCCAGTACTTC.

V is TRBV15 and J is TRBJ2-1, with TRBD2 matching 7 bases. With 0 bases clipped from V and 6 bases from J, the junction kept 8 bases outside the gene matches. The CDR3 covers 16 residues. Germline V gene data show CDR1 as LNHNV and CDR2 as YYDKDF (reference sequence). The CDR3 here is CATSRDPLGGSNEQFF. For the CDR3, the DNA is TGTGCCACCAGCAGAGACCCATTGGGGGGGTCCAATGAGCAGTTCTTC.

This clone showed up just once. V and J are TRBV6-6 and TRBJ1-1; 8 bases match TRBD1. Germline CDR1 MNHNY, CDR2 SVGAGI (reference sequence). The CDR3 extends over 15 amino acids. Unmatched junction bases numbered 5, after V lost 0 bases and J lost 5 bases. CDR3 nucleotide sequence: TGTGCCAGCAGTTACTCGGGGACAGGAAGGACTGAAGCTTTCTTT. The encoded protein is CASSYSGTGRTEAFF.

This clone has just a few counts. This sequence joins TRBV18 and TRBJ2-2; D ambiguous. The CDR3 runs to 13 residues. CDR1 and CDR2 (germline): KGHSH, LQKENI. V was clipped by 1 base and J by 7 bases, with 7 bases between them. Here the CDR3 DNA reads TGTGCCAGCTCACCACACTCGGACGGGGAGCTGTTTTTT. This sequence encodes CASSPHSDGELFF.